This T cell receptor beta chain was observed in a study of blood T cell repertoires in COVID-19. With 4 bases removed from V and 6 bases from J, the gap between germline ends came to 9 bases. CDR1 and CDR2 (germline): SQVTM, ANQGSEA. The CDR3 sequence is 11 residues long. The repertoire was sequenced with immunoSEQ multiplex PCR; TCRdb's copy has only in-frame clones and lacks some. The sample contains approximately 190,000 clones, around nine tenths of which appear only once. Sequencing used peripheral blood. The TCR sequence derives from a man aged 60 to 75 with active or convalescent COVID-19. The chain combines TRBV29-1 with TRBJ1-2; D call uncertain. This CDR3 reads CSVVLADGYTF. CDR3 nucleotide sequence: TGCAGCGTTGTTTTGGCGGATGGCTACACCTTC.